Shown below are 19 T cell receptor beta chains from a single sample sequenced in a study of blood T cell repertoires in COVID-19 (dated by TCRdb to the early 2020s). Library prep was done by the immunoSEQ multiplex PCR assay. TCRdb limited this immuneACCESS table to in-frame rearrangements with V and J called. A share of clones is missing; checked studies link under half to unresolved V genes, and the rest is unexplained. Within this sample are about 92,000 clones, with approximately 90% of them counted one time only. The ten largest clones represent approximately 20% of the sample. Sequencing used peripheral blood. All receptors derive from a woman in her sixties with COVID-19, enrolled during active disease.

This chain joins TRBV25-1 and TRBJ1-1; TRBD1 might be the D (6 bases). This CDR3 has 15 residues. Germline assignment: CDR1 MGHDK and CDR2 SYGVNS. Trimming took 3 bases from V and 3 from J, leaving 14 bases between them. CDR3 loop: CASSDLDRLDTEAFF. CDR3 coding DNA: TGTGCCAGCAGTGACCTCGACAGGTTGGACACTGAAGCTTTCTTT.

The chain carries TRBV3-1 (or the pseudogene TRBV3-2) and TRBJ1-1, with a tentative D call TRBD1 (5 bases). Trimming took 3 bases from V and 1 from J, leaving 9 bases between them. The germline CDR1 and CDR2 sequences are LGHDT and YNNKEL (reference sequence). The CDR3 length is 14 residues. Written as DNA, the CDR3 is TGTGCCAGCAGCCATCCGGACAAGAACACTGAAGCTTTCTTT. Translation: CASSHPDKNTEAFF.

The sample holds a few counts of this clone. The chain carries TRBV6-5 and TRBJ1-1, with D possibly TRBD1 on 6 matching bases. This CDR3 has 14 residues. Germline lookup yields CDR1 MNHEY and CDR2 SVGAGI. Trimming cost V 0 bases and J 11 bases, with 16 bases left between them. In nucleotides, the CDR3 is TGTGCCAGCAGTTACTCTGGGCAGGGGCTTTCGGCTTTCTTT. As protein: CASSYSGQGLSAFF.

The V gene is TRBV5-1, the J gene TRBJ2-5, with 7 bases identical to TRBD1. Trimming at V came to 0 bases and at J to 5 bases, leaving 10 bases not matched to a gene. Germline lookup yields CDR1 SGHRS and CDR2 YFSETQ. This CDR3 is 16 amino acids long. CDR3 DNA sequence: TGCGCCAGCAGCTTGGCCGGGACAGCGCGGACCGAGACCCAGTACTTC. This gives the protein CASSLAGTARTETQYF.

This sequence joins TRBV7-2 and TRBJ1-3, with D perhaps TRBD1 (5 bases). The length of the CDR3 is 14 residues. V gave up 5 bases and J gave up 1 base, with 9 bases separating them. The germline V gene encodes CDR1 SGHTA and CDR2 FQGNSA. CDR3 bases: TGTGCCAGCAGCCCGCAGGGTTCTGGAAACACCATATATTTT. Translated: CASSPQGSGNTIYF.

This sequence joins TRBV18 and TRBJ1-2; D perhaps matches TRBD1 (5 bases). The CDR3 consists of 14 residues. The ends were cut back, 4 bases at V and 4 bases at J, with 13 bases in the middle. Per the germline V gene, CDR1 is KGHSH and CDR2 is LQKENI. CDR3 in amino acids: CASSQGHSIYGYTF. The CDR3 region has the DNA TGTGCCAGCTCACAAGGACACAGTATCTATGGCTACACCTTC.

CDR3: CATSRWPRGGGTGELFF. In nucleotides, the CDR3 is TGTGCCACCAGCAGGTGGCCCCGGGGGGGAGGCACCGGGGAGCTGTTTTTT. The gene calls are TRBV15 and TRBJ2-2; 8 bases map to TRBD2. Germline CDR1 LNHNV, CDR2 YYDKDF (reference sequence). There are 17 residues in the CDR3. The V gene end was trimmed by 3 bases and the J gene end by 4 bases; junction bases not matched to a gene: 10.

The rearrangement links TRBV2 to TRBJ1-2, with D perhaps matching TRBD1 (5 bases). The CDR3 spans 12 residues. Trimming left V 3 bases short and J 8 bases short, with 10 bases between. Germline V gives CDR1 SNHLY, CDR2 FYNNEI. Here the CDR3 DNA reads TGTGCCAGCAGTGACAGGGCAGGAGGCTACACCTTC. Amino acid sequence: CASSDRAGGYTF.

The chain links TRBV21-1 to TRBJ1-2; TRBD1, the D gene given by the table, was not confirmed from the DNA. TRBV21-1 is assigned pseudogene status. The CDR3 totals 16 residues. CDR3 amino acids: CASSKVWHRDPYGYTF. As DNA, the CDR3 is TGTGCCAGCAGCAAAGTTTGGCACAGGGATCCCTATGGCTACACCTTC.

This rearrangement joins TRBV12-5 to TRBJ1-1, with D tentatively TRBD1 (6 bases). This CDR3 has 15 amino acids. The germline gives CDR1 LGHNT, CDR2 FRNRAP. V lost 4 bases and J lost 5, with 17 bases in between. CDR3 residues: CASGYLQGVVTEAFF. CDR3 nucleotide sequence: TGTGCTAGTGGTTACCTACAGGGTGTGGTTACTGAAGCTTTCTTT.

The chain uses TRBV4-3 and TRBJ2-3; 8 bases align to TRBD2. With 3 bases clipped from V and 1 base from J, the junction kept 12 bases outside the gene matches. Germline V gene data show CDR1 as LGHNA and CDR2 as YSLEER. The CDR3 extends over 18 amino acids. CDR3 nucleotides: TGCGCCAGCAGCCACGTATTGAGGGTAGCGGGACGCACAGATACGCAGTATTTT. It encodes CASSHVLRVAGRTDTQYF.

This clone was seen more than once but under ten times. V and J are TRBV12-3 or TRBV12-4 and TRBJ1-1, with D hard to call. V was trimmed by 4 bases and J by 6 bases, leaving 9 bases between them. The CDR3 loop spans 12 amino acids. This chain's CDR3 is CASSSGLPEAFF. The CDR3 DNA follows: TGTGCCAGCAGTTCGGGATTACCTGAAGCTTTCTTT.

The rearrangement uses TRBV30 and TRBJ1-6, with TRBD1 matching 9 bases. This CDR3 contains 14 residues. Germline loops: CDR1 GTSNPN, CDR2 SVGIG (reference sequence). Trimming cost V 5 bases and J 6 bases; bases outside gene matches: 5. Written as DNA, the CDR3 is TGTGCCTGGGCACAGGGGGCCGGTAATTCACCCCTCCACTTT. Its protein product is CAWAQGAGNSPLHF.

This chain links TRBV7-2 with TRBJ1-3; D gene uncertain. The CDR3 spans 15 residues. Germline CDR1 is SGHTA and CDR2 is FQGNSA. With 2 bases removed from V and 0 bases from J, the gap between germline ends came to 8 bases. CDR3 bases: TGTGCCAGCAGCTTATCGGGGATCTCTGGAAACACCATATATTTT. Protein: CASSLSGISGNTIYF. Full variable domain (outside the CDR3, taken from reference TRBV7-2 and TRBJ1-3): GAGVSQSPSNKVTEKGKDVELRCDPISGHTALYWYRQSLGQGLEFLIYFQGNSAPDKSGLPSDRFSAERTGGSVSTLTIQRTQQEDSAVYLCASSLSGISGNTIYFGEGSWLTVV.

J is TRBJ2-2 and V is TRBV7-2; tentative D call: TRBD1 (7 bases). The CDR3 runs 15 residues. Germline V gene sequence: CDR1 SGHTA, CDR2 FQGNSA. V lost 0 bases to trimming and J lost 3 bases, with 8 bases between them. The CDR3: CASSLARGDTGELFF. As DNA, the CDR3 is TGTGCCAGCAGCTTAGCCAGGGGGGACACCGGGGAGCTGTTTTTT.

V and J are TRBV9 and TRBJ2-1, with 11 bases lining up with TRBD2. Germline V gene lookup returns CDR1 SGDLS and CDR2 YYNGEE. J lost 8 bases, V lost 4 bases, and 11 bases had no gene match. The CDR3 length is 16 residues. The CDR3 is CASSTNHLAGGHEQFF. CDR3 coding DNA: TGTGCCAGCAGCACCAACCACCTAGCGGGGGGCCATGAGCAGTTCTTC.

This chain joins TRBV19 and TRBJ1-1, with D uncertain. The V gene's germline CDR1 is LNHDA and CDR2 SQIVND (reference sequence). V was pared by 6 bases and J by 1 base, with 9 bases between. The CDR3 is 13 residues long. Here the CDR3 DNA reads TGTGCCAGTAGCGGGTCGGGGAACACTGAAGCTTTCTTT. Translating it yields CASSGSGNTEAFF.

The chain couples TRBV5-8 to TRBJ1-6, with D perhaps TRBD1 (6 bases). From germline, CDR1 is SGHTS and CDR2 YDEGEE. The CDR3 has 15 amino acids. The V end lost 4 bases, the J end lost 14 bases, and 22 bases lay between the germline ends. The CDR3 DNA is TGTGCCAGCAGCCCCCCCACTAGACAGGACGGCACCCTCCACTTT. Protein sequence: CASSPPTRQDGTLHF.

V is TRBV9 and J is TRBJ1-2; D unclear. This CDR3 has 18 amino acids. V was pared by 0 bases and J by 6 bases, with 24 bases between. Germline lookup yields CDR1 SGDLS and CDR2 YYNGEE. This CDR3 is CASSVEEREAEALHGYTF. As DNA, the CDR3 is TGTGCCAGCAGCGTAGAAGAAAGGGAGGCCGAGGCTTTGCATGGCTACACCTTC.